The 29 T cell receptor beta chains given below trace back to one sample, sequenced in a study of blood T cell repertoires in COVID-19. Assay: immunoSEQ multiplex PCR; the TCRdb copy retains only in-frame clones and omits some. The sample records 65,000 or so clones, 90% being singletons. The sample consisted of peripheral blood. The receptors come from a man between 60 and 75 years old with acute or convalescent COVID-19.

The chain carries TRBV7-2 and TRBJ2-2; tentative D call: TRBD1 (7 bases). The length of the CDR3 is 17 residues. Germline lookup yields CDR1 SGHTA and CDR2 FQGNSA. Trimming left V 1 base short and J 2 bases short, with 14 bases between. The CDR3 DNA reads as TGTGCCAGCAGCTTAGTAGGGGGCGGGGTCAACACCGGGGAGCTGTTTTTT. As protein: CASSLVGGGVNTGELFF.

The chain's CDR3 is CASSLNTAYGYTF. The CDR3 DNA is TGTGCCAGCAGTCTCAATACAGCCTATGGCTACACCTTC. The chain has TRBV6-5 and TRBJ1-2, with no clear D. V was cut by 5 bases and J by 4 bases, with 11 bases left in between. Germline V CDR1 and CDR2: MNHEY, SVGAGI. The CDR3 sequence is 13 residues long.

This rearrangement joins TRBV2 to TRBJ1-1; 8 bases agree with TRBD1. Germline V gene lookup returns CDR1 SNHLY and CDR2 FYNNEI. The ends lost 7 bases at V and 1 base at J; junction bases unmatched: 5. The CDR3 length is 14 residues. The CDR3: CASKGTGRNTEAFF. As DNA, the CDR3 is TGTGCCAGCAAAGGGACAGGACGGAACACTGAAGCTTTCTTT. The full variable domain, in which reference TRBV2 and TRBJ1-1 provide the parts outside the CDR3, is EPEVTQTPSHQVTQMGQEVILRCVPISNHLYFYWYRQILGQKVEFLVSFYNNEISEKSEIFDDQFSVERPDGSNFTLKIRSTKLEDSAMYFCASKGTGRNTEAFFGQGTRLTVV.

The V and J genes are TRBV6-1 and TRBJ1-5, with D perhaps TRBD1 (5 bases). Trimming took 2 bases from V and 4 from J, leaving 6 bases between them. This CDR3 is built from 13 residues. CDR1 and CDR2 from the germline V gene are MNHNS and SASEGT. CDR3 sequence: CASSESGNQPQHF. The CDR3 coding sequence is TGTGCCAGCAGTGAATCAGGGAATCAGCCCCAGCATTTT.

The V gene is TRBV5-4, the J gene TRBJ2-7; 7 positions agree with TRBD2. The CDR3 sequence is 15 residues long. Germline CDR1 reads SGHNT; CDR2 reads YYREEE (reference sequence). With 3 bases clipped from V and 1 base from J, the junction kept 7 bases outside the gene matches. CDR3 nucleotides: TGTGCCAGCAGCTGGGGGGAGGGCTTATCCTACGAGCAGTACTTC. Its translation is CASSWGEGLSYEQYF.

This chain uses TRBV6-5 with TRBJ1-2, with 8 positions matching TRBD1. The CDR3 contains 13 residues. V lost 6 bases to trimming and J lost 6 bases; unmatched junction nucleotides: 6. Germline V lookup: CDR1 MNHEY, CDR2 SVGAGI. The CDR3 here is CASSRTGFDGYTF. The DNA of the CDR3 is TGTGCCAGCAGCCGGACAGGGTTCGATGGCTACACCTTC.

This chain links TRBV9 with TRBJ2-3; D is ambiguous. V was cut by 1 base and J by 2 bases, with 8 bases left in between. The germline V gene has CDR1 SGDLS and CDR2 YYNGEE. The CDR3 has 14 amino acids. CDR3 sequence: CASSVRLNTDTQYF. In DNA, the CDR3 is TGTGCCAGCAGCGTACGTCTAAACACAGATACGCAGTATTTT. Using reference TRBV9 and TRBJ2-3 for the parts outside the CDR3, the full variable domain is DSGVTQTPKHLITATGQRVTLRCSPRSGDLSVYWYQQSLDQGLQFLIQYYNGEERAKGNILERFSAQQFPDLHSELNLSSLELGDSALYFCASSVRLNTDTQYFGPGTRLTVL.

The chain uses TRBV18 and TRBJ1-1; D may be TRBD1 (6 bases). Germline CDR1 is KGHSH and CDR2 is LQKENI. This CDR3 is 14 amino acids long. V was pared by 2 bases and J by 1 base, with 8 bases between. The CDR3 here is CASSPKGGNTEAFF. DNA of the CDR3: TGTGCCAGCTCACCAAAAGGGGGGAACACTGAAGCTTTCTTT.

The chain joins TRBV6-4 to TRBJ1-4, with 8 nucleotides matching TRBD1. Germline CDR1 reads MRHNA; CDR2 reads SNTAGT. This CDR3 is 15 amino acids long. Unmatched junction bases numbered 3, after V lost 0 bases and J lost 6 bases. The DNA for the CDR3 is TGTGCCAGCAGTGACTCCAGGGGGCAGGATGAAAAACTGTTTTTT. It yields the protein CASSDSRGQDEKLFF.

This clone was seen a single time. The gene calls are TRBV4-1 and TRBJ1-1, with 9 bases lining up with TRBD1. The CDR3 consists of 19 residues. In germline, CDR1 is MGHRA, CDR2 YSYEKL. The ends lost 0 bases at V and 1 base at J; junction bases unmatched: 12. CDR3 DNA sequence: TGCGCCAGCAGCCAAGAGGTAACGGGACAGGGCTCAGGGAACACTGAAGCTTTCTTT. Its translation is CASSQEVTGQGSGNTEAFF.

The chain carries TRBV5-1 and TRBJ1-4, with TRBD1 matching over 11 bases. Germline lookup yields CDR1 SGHRS and CDR2 YFSETQ. After removal of 0 bases from V and 8 bases from J, the junction contained 3 bases not matched to a gene. The CDR3 totals 15 residues. CDR3 coding DNA: TGCGCCAGCAGCTTGGGGGGGGACAGGGGGGAAAAACTGTTTTTT. This codes for CASSLGGDRGEKLFF.

This chain links TRBV6-1 with TRBJ1-2, with D unresolved. Per germline, CDR1 MNHNS and CDR2 SASEGT. Trimming shortened V by 2 bases and J by 3 bases, and 7 bases separated the two germline ends. The CDR3 has 13 amino acids. CDR3 bases: TGTGCCAGCAGTGAAAGAACAGACTATGGCTACACCTTC. Residues: CASSERTDYGYTF.

The CDR3 sequence: CASSLEEGRNTEAFF. In nucleotides, the CDR3 is TGTGCCAGCAGCTTAGAAGAGGGAAGGAACACTGAAGCTTTCTTT. The V gene is TRBV7-9, the J gene TRBJ1-1; D gene uncertain. The CDR3 extends over 15 amino acids. Trimming pared 1 base from V and 1 base from J, leaving 10 bases between. The germline V gene has CDR1 SEHNR and CDR2 FQNEAQ (reference sequence).

This rearrangement joins TRBV29-1 to TRBJ1-1, with D maybe TRBD1 (5 bases). The CDR3 runs to 16 residues. Trimming took off 0 bases at V and 1 base at J, with 15 bases between the two ends. Germline assignment: CDR1 SQVTM and CDR2 ANQGSEA. The CDR3 region has the DNA TGCAGCGTTGAAGATGAGAAAACAGGATGGAACACTGAAGCTTTCTTT. Translating gives CSVEDEKTGWNTEAFF.

The V gene is TRBV19, the J gene TRBJ1-1; D gene ambiguous. The CDR3 covers 13 residues. V was shortened by 5 bases and J by 0 bases, with 7 bases between the two germline ends. Germline-derived CDR1 and CDR2 are LNHDA and SQIVND (reference sequence). The CDR3 spells CASSASVNTEAFF. CDR3 DNA: TGTGCCAGTAGTGCCTCAGTGAACACTGAAGCTTTCTTT.

In DNA form, the CDR3 reads TGTGCCAGCAGCCAAGGTGGGACAGGGTGGGACGAGCAGTACTTC. Translation gives CASSQGGTGWDEQYF. This chain joins TRBV14 and TRBJ2-7; 9 bases fit TRBD1. The junction had 6 bases not matched to a gene; V was cut back by 1 base and J by 5 bases. CDR1 is SGHDN and CDR2 is FVKESK in the germline V gene. The CDR3 consists of 15 residues.

The genes are TRBV10-3 and TRBJ1-1; D is possibly TRBD1 (5 bases). V was cut by 4 bases and J by 0 bases, with 15 bases left in between. The CDR3 has 16 amino acids. Germline V lookup: CDR1 ENHRY, CDR2 SYGVKD. The CDR3, as DNA: TGTGCCATCAGTGGGGCGACAGAAACTTTGAACACTGAAGCTTTCTTT. Its translation is CAISGATETLNTEAFF.

The V gene is TRBV7-3, the J gene TRBJ1-1, with 7 bases lining up with TRBD1. The CDR3 loop spans 14 amino acids. V trimming: 5 bases; J trimming: 3 bases; junction bases outside the gene matches: 6. Germline lookup yields CDR1 SGHTA and CDR2 FQGTGA. The DNA of the CDR3 is TGTGCCAGCAGCCCGACAGGGTTGGACACTGAAGCTTTCTTT. Translated, it gives CASSPTGLDTEAFF.

The genes are TRBV4-1 and TRBJ1-2, with D uncertain. This CDR3 is 20 amino acids long. Germline V gene data show CDR1 as MGHRA and CDR2 as YSYEKL. With 0 bases removed from V and 8 bases from J, the gap between germline ends came to 31 bases. This CDR3 is CASSQEILGTAMSIGLGYTF. The DNA for the CDR3 is TGCGCCAGCAGCCAAGAGATATTAGGCACAGCTATGTCAATTGGATTAGGCTACACCTTC.

The genes are TRBV19 and TRBJ2-7, with 15 bases aligning to TRBD2. Germline V gene data show CDR1 as LNHDA and CDR2 as SQIVND (reference sequence). V gave up 6 bases and J gave up 4 bases; unmatched junction bases: 7. The length of the CDR3 is 16 residues. The CDR3 loop is CASSPGLAGGSYEQYF. For the CDR3, the DNA is TGTGCCAGTAGCCCCGGACTAGCGGGGGGGAGTTACGAGCAGTACTTC.

The V and J genes are TRBV19 and TRBJ1-3; D perhaps matches TRBD1 (5 bases). V lost 7 bases and J lost 0, with 19 bases in between. Per the germline V gene, CDR1 is LNHDA and CDR2 is SQIVND (reference sequence). The CDR3 loop spans 17 amino acids. The CDR3 here is CASTPGGSTLSGNTIYF. In nucleotides, the CDR3 is TGTGCCAGTACCCCGGGGGGGTCGACACTCTCTGGAAACACCATATATTTT.

V usage is TRBV11-2 and J usage is TRBJ1-6, with D perhaps matching TRBD1 (5 bases). CDR1 and CDR2 (germline): SGHAT, FQNNGV. V lost 2 bases and J 9 bases, leaving 17 bases between the germline ends. The CDR3 length is 16 residues. CDR3 residues: CASSLYLDRISSPLHF. The CDR3 coding sequence is TGTGCCAGCAGCTTATATCTCGACAGAATATCTTCACCCCTCCACTTT. The whole variable domain, filled in from reference TRBV11-2 and TRBJ1-6, reads EAGVAQSPRYKIIEKRQSVAFWCNPISGHATLYWYQQILGQGPKLLIQFQNNGVVDDSQLPKDRFSAERLKGVDSTLKIQPAKLEDSAVYLCASSLYLDRISSPLHFGNGTRLTVT.

The CDR3 nucleotides read TGTGCCAGCAGCTTGGTTCGGGACAGGGGAGGGGGATTCTTC. Its translation: CASSLVRDRGGGFF. The V and J genes are TRBV5-6 and TRBJ2-1, with 10 bases fitting TRBD1. The CDR3 length is 14 residues. Germline CDR1 and CDR2: SGHDT and YYEEEE. Trimming cost V 0 bases and J 16 bases; bases outside gene matches: 10. Full variable domain (missing parts from reference TRBV5-6 and TRBJ2-1): DAGVTQSPTHLIKTRGQQVTLRCSPKSGHDTVSWYQQALGQGPQFIFQYYEEEERQRGNFPDRFSGHQFPNYSSELNVNALLLGDSALYLCASSLVRDRGGGFFGPGTRLTVL.

This clone was counted a few times. V and J are TRBV7-3 and TRBJ1-1; TRBD1 aligns across 10 bases. Germline V gene data show CDR1 as SGHTA and CDR2 as FQGTGA. J gave up 3 bases and V 4 bases, and 2 bases lay outside the gene matches. This CDR3 is built from 14 residues. The CDR3, as DNA: TGTGCCAGCAGCTCGACAGGGGGCGACACTGAAGCTTTCTTT. As protein: CASSSTGGDTEAFF.

The CDR3 sequence: CASSLEAGIQRDGYTF. CDR3 DNA: TGTGCCAGCAGCTTAGAAGCGGGGATCCAGCGGGATGGCTACACCTTC. The chain couples TRBV7-2 to TRBJ1-2, with no clear D. The CDR3 sequence is 16 residues long. V lost 1 base, J lost 6 bases, and 18 bases lay in between. Germline loops: CDR1 SGHTA, CDR2 FQGNSA. Together with reference TRBV7-2 and TRBJ1-2, the CDR3 gives the full variable domain: GAGVSQSPSNKVTEKGKDVELRCDPISGHTALYWYRQSLGQGLEFLIYFQGNSAPDKSGLPSDRFSAERTGGSVSTLTIQRTQQEDSAVYLCASSLEAGIQRDGYTFGSGTRLTVV.

The V call is TRBV6-1, the J call TRBJ2-1; possibly TRBD2 for D (5 bases). CDR1 is MNHNS and CDR2 is SASEGT in the germline V gene. The V end was cut by 3 bases, the J end by 2 bases, with 11 bases between. This CDR3 has 15 residues. The CDR3 nucleotides read TGTGCCAGCAGTGAGGGGAGTAACGCCTACAATGAGCAGTTCTTC. Translated, it gives CASSEGSNAYNEQFF.

Concerning this clone: Other DNA sequences from this sample encode an identical CDR3 as well. The J gene is TRBJ2-1, the V gene TRBV11-2; TRBD2 matches 7 bases. The CDR3 extends over 15 amino acids. V shed 1 base and J 4 bases; nucleotides not matched to a gene: 4. Germline V gene sequence: CDR1 SGHAT, CDR2 FQNNGV. CDR3 in amino acids: CASSLGLAAYNEQFF. CDR3 DNA sequence: TGTGCCAGCAGCTTAGGGCTAGCGGCATACAATGAGCAGTTCTTC.

This sequence joins TRBV7-9 and TRBJ1-2; D is unresolved. Trimming pared 4 bases from V and 7 bases from J, leaving 19 bases between. The length of the CDR3 is 15 residues. Germline V gives CDR1 SEHNR, CDR2 FQNEAQ (reference sequence). Here the CDR3 DNA reads TGTGCCAGCAGCTCCGCAGAGGCGACGCACGCTGGCTACACCTTC. It translates to CASSSAEATHAGYTF.

V is TRBV7-9 and J is TRBJ1-1; D gene ambiguous. Looked up from germline, CDR1 is SEHNR and CDR2 is FQNEAQ (reference sequence). The CDR3 sequence is 13 residues long. With 3 bases removed from V and 5 bases from J, the gap between germline ends came to 10 bases. CDR3 in amino acids: CASSFSSMTEAFF. The CDR3, as DNA: TGTGCCAGCAGCTTCTCGTCTATGACTGAAGCTTTCTTT.